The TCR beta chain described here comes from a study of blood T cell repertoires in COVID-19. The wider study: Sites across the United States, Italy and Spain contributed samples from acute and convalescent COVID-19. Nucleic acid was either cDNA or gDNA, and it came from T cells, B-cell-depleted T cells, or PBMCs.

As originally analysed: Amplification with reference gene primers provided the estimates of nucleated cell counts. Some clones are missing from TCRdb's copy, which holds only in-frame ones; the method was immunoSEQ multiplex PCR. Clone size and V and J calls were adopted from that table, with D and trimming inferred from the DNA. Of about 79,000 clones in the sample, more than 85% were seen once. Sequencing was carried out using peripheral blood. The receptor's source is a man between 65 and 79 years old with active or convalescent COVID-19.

Here the CDR3 DNA reads TGTGCCAGTAGTAGGGCCCCGTCGGTCTATGGCTACACCTTC. It specifies CASSRAPSVYGYTF. This rearrangement joins TRBV19 to TRBJ1-2; D not resolved. Germline assignment: CDR1 LNHDA and CDR2 SQIVND (reference sequence). V lost 4 bases to trimming and J lost 4 bases, with 13 bases between them. The CDR3 has 14 amino acids.